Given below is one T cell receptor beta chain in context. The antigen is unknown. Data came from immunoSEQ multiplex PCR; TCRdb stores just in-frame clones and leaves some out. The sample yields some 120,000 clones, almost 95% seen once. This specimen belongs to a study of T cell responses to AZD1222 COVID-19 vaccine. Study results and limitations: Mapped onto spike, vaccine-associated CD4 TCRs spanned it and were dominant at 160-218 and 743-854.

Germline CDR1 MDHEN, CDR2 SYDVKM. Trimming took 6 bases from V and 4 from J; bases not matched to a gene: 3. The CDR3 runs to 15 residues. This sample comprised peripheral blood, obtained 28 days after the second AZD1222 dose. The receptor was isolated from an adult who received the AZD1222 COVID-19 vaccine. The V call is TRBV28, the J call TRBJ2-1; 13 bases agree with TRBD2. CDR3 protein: CASSPGLAGYNEQFF. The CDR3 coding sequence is TGTGCCAGCAGCCCGGGACTAGCGGGGTACAATGAGCAGTTCTTC.